Listed below are T cell receptor beta chains from one sample, sequenced in a study of immune heterogeneity within non-small cell lung tumors. Each CDR3 protein is one row after TCRdb ran MiXCR on the multiplex PCR reads. The sample consists of 3,200 or so distinct CDR3 sequences, about a fifth of them appearing once. Input material: lung tumor tissue. Receptors originate from a man in his fifties or sixties with non-small cell lung cancer. Both conserved end residues are part of each CDR3. A D gene is named only where the DNA matches it firmly. Only some rows state a clone size, as once, few, many or a class for expanded clones.

V	size	J	D	DNA	CDR3
TRBV15	medium-sized	TRBJ1-1	TRBD1	TGTGCCACCAGTTGGACAGGGGGTCGAACTGAAGCTTTCTTT	CATSWTGGRTEAFF
TRBV5-1	medium-sized	TRBJ2-3	.	TGCGCCAGCAGCTTGGGGGGGAGCGGGCCTCTTAATACGCAGTATTTT	CASSLGGSGPLNTQYF
TRBV6-5	once	TRBJ2-7	.	TGTGCCAGCATTTACGGAGGGGGAGAGGCCTACGAGCGGTACTTC	CASIYGGGEAYERYF
TRBV7-9	.	TRBJ1-1	.	TGTGCCAGCAGCTTGGGCAGGGCTCTTGAAGCTTTCTTT	CASSLGRALEAFF
TRBV20-1	medium-sized	TRBJ2-7	TRBD1	TGCAGTGCTAGAAAACCGGGACAGGACCCATACGAGCAGTACTTC	CSARKPGQDPYEQYF
TRBV18	medium-sized	TRBJ1-4	.	TGTGCCAGCTCTCGAGACAGGACTTATGAAAAACTGTTTTTT	CASSRDRTYEKLFF
TRBV7-9	few	TRBJ2-2	TRBD2	TGTGCCAGCGGCGCCGGGGGGTCCGGGGAGCTGTTTTTT	CASGAGGSGELFF
TRBV2	medium-sized	TRBJ1-4	TRBD1	TGTGCCAGCACTCGGGACAGGGTAAATCGGGTTGAAAAACTGTTTTTT	CASTRDRVNRVEKLFF
TRBV4-1	medium-sized	TRBJ2-4	.	TGCGCCAGCAGCCAAGATTCGGAGGGGGCCAAAAACATTCAGTACTTC	CASSQDSEGAKNIQYF
TRBV6-1	medium-sized	TRBJ2-2	TRBD2	TGTGCCAGCACTTGGGGCGGGAGGGGAGACGGGGAGCTGTTTTTT	CASTWGGRGDGELFF
TRBV6-6	large	TRBJ1-5	.	TGTGCCAGCAGTTACTCGTCAGGGGGCAATCAGCCCCAGCATTTT	CASSYSSGGNQPQHF
TRBV28	medium-sized	TRBJ2-7	.	TGTGCCAGCAGTTCCCCGGGGGGGACAGGGTACTCCTACGAGCAGTACTTC	CASSSPGGTGYSYEQYF
TRBV7-2	medium-sized	TRBJ2-1	TRBD2	TGTGCCAGCAGCCCCGGGACTAGCCGAACCAATGAGCAGTTCTTC	CASSPGTSRTNEQFF
TRBV18	.	TRBJ1-1	TRBD1	TGTGCCAGCTCCCAAAGACAGGGCGGGAACACTGAAGCTTTCTTT	CASSQRQGGNTEAFF
TRBV2	.	TRBJ2-2	TRBD2	TGTGCCAGCAGTGAATGGGGACTAGCTCTAAAAAACACCGGGGAGCTGTTTTTT	CASSEWGLALKNTGELFF
TRBV12-3/TRBV12-4	medium-sized	TRBJ2-3	.	TGTGCCACCGACAAGGGTACAGATACGCAGTATTTT	CATDKGTDTQYF
TRBV5-6	medium-sized	TRBJ2-1	.	TGTGCCAGCAGCTTGTACGGTGCAGGACAGTTCTTC	CASSLYGAGQFF
TRBV9	.	TRBJ2-2	TRBD1	TGTGCCAGCAGCGCTATATGGGGGTCGGGACAGGGGGGCACCGGGGAGCTGTTTTTT	CASSAIWGSGQGGTGELFF
TRBV5-1	medium-sized	TRBJ2-7	.	TGCGCCAGCAGCTTAAGGAGCTCCGCCGAGCAGTACTTC	CASSLRSSAEQYF
TRBV27	medium-sized	TRBJ1-6	.	TGTGCCAGCAGTTTAAGAGCCGGGACACGATATAATTCACCCCTCCACTTT	CASSLRAGTRYNSPLHF
TRBV28	medium-sized	TRBJ1-6	.	TGTGCCAGCCTGGAGGCGGAGCAGGGATATAATTCACCCCTCCACTTT	CASLEAEQGYNSPLHF
TRBV7-9	large	TRBJ2-5	.	TGTGCCAGCAGCTCCCAGGGCGAGAAGAGGACCCAGTACTTC	CASSSQGEKRTQYF
TRBV6-2/TRBV6-3	.	TRBJ1-4	.	TGTGCCAGCAGTTACGGAGTGGGGTGCTCGAGTGAAAAACTGTTTTTT	CASSYGVGCSSEKLFF
TRBV6-1	medium-sized	TRBJ1-4	TRBD1	TGTGCCAGCAGTGAAGCCGCCAGGGGGCTTTTGGCTAATGAAAAACTGTTTTTT	CASSEAARGLLANEKLFF
TRBV5-1	.	TRBJ2-7	TRBD1	TGCGCCAGCAACCTCCAGGGGGTAGAGAACGAGCAGTACTTC	CASNLQGVENEQYF
TRBV9	medium-sized	TRBJ2-3	.	TGTGCCAGCAGCCTAACGGGAGAGGCAGATACGCAGTATTTT	CASSLTGEADTQYF
TRBV5-4	.	TRBJ1-1	.	TGTGCCAGCAGCTTGTGGGGGCGAGGTACTGAAGCTTTCTTT	CASSLWGRGTEAFF
TRBV20-1	medium-sized	TRBJ2-2	TRBD2	TGCAGTGCCCCACTAGCGGGAGTTTTCGGGGAGCTGTTTTTT	CSAPLAGVFGELFF
TRBV7-9	many	TRBJ2-5	.	TGTGCCACCTCAAGACTAGTGCAAGAGACCCAGTACTTC	CATSRLVQETQYF
TRBV2	medium-sized	TRBJ2-7	.	TGTGCCAGCAGTGAGGGTAGTGGTGAGCAGTACTTC	CASSEGSGEQYF
TRBV3-1	few	TRBJ2-1	TRBD2	TGTGCCAGCCTACGCAGCGGGAGCTCCTACAATGAGCAGTTCTTC	CASLRSGSSYNEQFF
TRBV4-2	medium-sized	TRBJ1-5	.	TGTGCCAGCAGCCAAGAGGGGCTCAATCAGCCCCAGCATTTT	CASSQEGLNQPQHF
TRBV6-1	medium-sized	TRBJ1-2	TRBD1	TGTGCCAGCAGTCCTCCACAGGGGCTGAGGATTAACTATGGCTACACCTTC	CASSPPQGLRINYGYTF
TRBV6-1	few	TRBJ2-5	.	TGTGCCAGCAGTGAACAACGACGGGGGGGGACAGGGTCGCAAGAGACCCAGTACTTC	CASSEQRRGGTGSQETQYF
TRBV28	medium-sized	TRBJ1-4	.	TGTGCCAGCAGTTTAGAACAGGGTGGTGAAAAACTGTTTTTT	CASSLEQGGEKLFF
TRBV28	medium-sized	TRBJ1-2	.	TGTGCCAGCAGTTCCTCAGGGTATGGCTACACCTTC	CASSSSGYGYTF
TRBV11-2	medium-sized	TRBJ2-7	.	TGTGCCAGCAGTTGGGGACAAATATCCTACGAGCAGTACTTC	CASSWGQISYEQYF
TRBV6-9	.	TRBJ1-5	.	TGTGCCAGCAGTTACGACTGGGACAATCAGCCCCAGCTTTTT	CASSYDWDNQPQLF
TRBV11-3	medium-sized	TRBJ2-2	.	TGTGCCAGCAGCTTACGCACCGGGGAGCTGTTTTTT	CASSLRTGELFF
TRBV6-1	.	TRBJ2-1	TRBD2	TGTGCTAGCGGACTAGCGGGAGTAGGCAATGAGCGGTTCTTC	CASGLAGVGNERFF
TRBV30	medium-sized	TRBJ2-7	.	TGTGCCTGCAAACAGGCTGGAACCTACGAGCAGTACTTC	CACKQAGTYEQYF
TRBV19	medium-sized	TRBJ2-7	TRBD2	TGTGCCAGTAGTAAACTAGCGGGAGAACCCTACGAGCAGTACTTC	CASSKLAGEPYEQYF
TRBV6-4	few	TRBJ1-2	.	TGTGCCAGCAGTGACAGGTGGCCGGTGGGGGGGAGGAACTATGGCTACACCTTC	CASSDRWPVGGRNYGYTF
TRBV10-3	large	TRBJ2-7	.	TGTGCCATCAGTGAAGAGGGGGTTCCCTACGAGCAGTACTTC	CAISEEGVPYEQYF
TRBV19	medium-sized	TRBJ2-1	TRBD2	TGTGCCAGTAGTATTAGGTGGCGGGCGGGAGGTGTCTACAATGAGCAGTTCTTC	CASSIRWRAGGVYNEQFF
TRBV6-1	medium-sized	TRBJ2-7	TRBD2	TGTGCCAGCAGTGAAGAGCGGGGGCCGTACGAGCAGTACTTC	CASSEERGPYEQYF
TRBV28	hyperexpanded	TRBJ2-7	.	TGTGCCAGCCGATTATTGAGGACTGAGAGGGAATACGAGCAGTACTTC	CASRLLRTEREYEQYF
TRBV5-1	medium-sized	TRBJ1-4	TRBD1	TGCGCCAGCAGCTTGGAACAGGGGGCGCGAACTGAAAAACTGTTTTTT	CASSLEQGARTEKLFF
TRBV18	few	TRBJ2-2	.	TGTGCCAGCTCACCGGACACCGGGGAGCTGTTTTTT	CASSPDTGELFF
TRBV6-1	large	TRBJ1-2	.	TGTGCCAGCGGTGAGGGAACCATGCCAGAAAGTTGGTATGGCTACACCTTC	CASGEGTMPESWYGYTF
TRBV5-1	medium-sized	TRBJ2-7	TRBD1	TGCGCCAGCAGCTTGGGACAGGGCCCCTACGAGCAGTACTTC	CASSLGQGPYEQYF
TRBV6-1	large	TRBJ2-7	.	TGTGCCAGCATACCCCCAGGCCCCTTGGCCGAGCAGTACTTC	CASIPPGPLAEQYF
TRBV27	medium-sized	TRBJ2-7	.	TGTGCCAGCAGTAAGGCAGGGCACTACGAGCAGTACTTC	CASSKAGHYEQYF
TRBV5-1	medium-sized	TRBJ2-7	TRBD1	TGCGCCAGCAGCCGGACAGGTGAATCCTACGAGCAGTACTTC	CASSRTGESYEQYF
TRBV29-1	.	TRBJ2-2	TRBD1	TGCAGCGTTGGGACAGGGGGGACCGGGGAGCTGTTTTTT	CSVGTGGTGELFF
TRBV20-1	medium-sized	TRBJ1-2	.	TGCAGTGCTAGGGACTATGGCTACACCTTC	CSARDYGYTF
TRBV6-1	medium-sized	TRBJ2-7	TRBD2	TGTGCCAGCAGAGCTCCGGGACTATTCTACGAGCAGTACTTC	CASRAPGLFYEQYF
TRBV29-1	medium-sized	TRBJ2-2	.	TGCAGCGTTGGAGGGAACACCGGGGAGCTGTTTTTT	CSVGGNTGELFF
TRBV11-1	medium-sized	TRBJ2-1	TRBD2	TGTGCCAGCAGCCCAGGGACTAGCGGGGTAGTTGATGAGCAGTTCTTC	CASSPGTSGVVDEQFF
TRBV12-3/TRBV12-4	medium-sized	TRBJ1-5	.	TGTGCCAGCAGCCCCGGTGGGGTCAATCAGCCCCAGCATTTT	CASSPGGVNQPQHF